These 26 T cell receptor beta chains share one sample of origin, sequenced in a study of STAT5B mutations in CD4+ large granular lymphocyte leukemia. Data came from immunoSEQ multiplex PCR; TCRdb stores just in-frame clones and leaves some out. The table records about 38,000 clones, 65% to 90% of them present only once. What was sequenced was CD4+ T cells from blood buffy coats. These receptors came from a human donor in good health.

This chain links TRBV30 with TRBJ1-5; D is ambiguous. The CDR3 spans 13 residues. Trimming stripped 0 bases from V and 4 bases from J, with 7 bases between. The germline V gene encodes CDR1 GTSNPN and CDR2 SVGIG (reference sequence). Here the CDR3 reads CAWSVGGNQPQHF. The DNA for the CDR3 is TGTGCCTGGAGTGTAGGCGGGAATCAGCCCCAGCATTTT.

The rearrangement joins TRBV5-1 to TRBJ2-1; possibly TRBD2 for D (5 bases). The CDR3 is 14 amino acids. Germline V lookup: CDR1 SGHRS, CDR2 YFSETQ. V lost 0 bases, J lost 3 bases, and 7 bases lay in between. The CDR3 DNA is TGCGCCAGCAGCTTGGCCCGGGGCTACAATGAGCAGTTCTTC. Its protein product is CASSLARGYNEQFF.

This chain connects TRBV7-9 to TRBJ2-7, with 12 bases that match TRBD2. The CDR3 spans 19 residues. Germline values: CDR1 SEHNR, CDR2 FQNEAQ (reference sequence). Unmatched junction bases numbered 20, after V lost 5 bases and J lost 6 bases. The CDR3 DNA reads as TGTGCCAGCAGCGGGGGTCCCGGGACTAGCGGGCCGACTCTTGTCGAGCAGTACTTC. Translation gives CASSGGPGTSGPTLVEQYF.

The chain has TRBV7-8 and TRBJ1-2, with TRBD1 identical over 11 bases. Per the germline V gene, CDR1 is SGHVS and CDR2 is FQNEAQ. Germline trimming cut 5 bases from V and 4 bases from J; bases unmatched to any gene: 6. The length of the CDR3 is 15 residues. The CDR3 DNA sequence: TGTGCCAGCAGCCCCGGACAGGGGGCGGGCTATGGCTACACCTTC. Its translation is CASSPGQGAGYGYTF.

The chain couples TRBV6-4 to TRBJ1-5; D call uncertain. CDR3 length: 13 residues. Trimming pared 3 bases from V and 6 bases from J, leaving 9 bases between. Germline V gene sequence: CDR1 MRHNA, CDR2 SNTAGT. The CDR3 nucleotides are TGTGCCAGCAGTGAAGGATCCGGTCAGCCCCAGCATTTT. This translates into CASSEGSGQPQHF.

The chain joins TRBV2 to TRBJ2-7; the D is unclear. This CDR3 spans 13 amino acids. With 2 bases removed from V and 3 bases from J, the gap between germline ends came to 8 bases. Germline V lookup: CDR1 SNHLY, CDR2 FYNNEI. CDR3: CASSEMVHYEQYF. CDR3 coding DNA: TGTGCCAGCAGTGAAATGGTCCACTACGAGCAGTACTTC.

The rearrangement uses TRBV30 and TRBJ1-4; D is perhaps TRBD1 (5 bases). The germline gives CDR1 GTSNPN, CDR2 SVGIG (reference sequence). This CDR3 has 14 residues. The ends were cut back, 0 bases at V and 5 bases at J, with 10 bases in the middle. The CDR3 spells CAWSVQVDNEKLFF. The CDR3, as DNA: TGTGCCTGGAGTGTACAGGTAGACAATGAAAAACTGTTTTTT.

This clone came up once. This chain's CDR3 is CSVERGFSTDTQYF. CDR3 bases: TGCAGCGTTGAAAGGGGGTTTAGCACAGATACGCAGTATTTT. This sequence joins TRBV29-1 and TRBJ2-3; possible D gene TRBD1, 6 bases. Germline CDR1 SQVTM, CDR2 ANQGSEA. Trimming left V 2 bases short and J 0 bases short, with 9 bases between. CDR3 size: 14 residues.

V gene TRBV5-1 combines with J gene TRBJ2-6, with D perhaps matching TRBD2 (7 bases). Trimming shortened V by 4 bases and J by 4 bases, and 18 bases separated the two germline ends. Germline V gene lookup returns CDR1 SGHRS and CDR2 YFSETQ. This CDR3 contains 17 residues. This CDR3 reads CASSPGGRGAGANVLTF. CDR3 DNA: TGCGCCAGCAGCCCGGGAGGTCGGGGGGCGGGGGCCAACGTCCTGACTTTC.

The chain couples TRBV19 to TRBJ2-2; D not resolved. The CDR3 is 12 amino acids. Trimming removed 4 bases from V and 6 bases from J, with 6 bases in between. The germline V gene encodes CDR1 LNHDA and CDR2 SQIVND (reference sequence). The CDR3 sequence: CASSRVAGELFF. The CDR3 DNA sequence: TGTGCCAGTAGTAGAGTTGCCGGGGAGCTGTTTTTT.

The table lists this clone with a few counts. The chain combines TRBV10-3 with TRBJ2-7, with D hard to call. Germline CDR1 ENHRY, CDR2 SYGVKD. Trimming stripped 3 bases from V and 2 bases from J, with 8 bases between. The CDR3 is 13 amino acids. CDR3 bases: TGTGCCATCAGTGATGGCTATACCTACGAGCAGTACTTC. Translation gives CAISDGYTYEQYF.

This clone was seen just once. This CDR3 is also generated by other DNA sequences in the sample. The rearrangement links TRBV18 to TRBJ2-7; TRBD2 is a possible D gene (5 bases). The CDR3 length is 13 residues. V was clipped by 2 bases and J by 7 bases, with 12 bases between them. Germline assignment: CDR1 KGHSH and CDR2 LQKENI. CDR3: CASSPRGLEEQYF. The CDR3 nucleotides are TGTGCCAGCTCACCAAGAGGGCTGGAGGAGCAGTACTTC.

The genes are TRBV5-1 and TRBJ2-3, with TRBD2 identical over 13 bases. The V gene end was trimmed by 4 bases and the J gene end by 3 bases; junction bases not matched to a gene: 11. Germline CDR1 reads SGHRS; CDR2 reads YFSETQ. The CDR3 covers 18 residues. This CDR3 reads CASSPTRTSGGETDTQYF. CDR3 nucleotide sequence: TGCGCCAGCAGCCCGACTCGGACTAGCGGGGGTGAAACAGATACGCAGTATTTT.

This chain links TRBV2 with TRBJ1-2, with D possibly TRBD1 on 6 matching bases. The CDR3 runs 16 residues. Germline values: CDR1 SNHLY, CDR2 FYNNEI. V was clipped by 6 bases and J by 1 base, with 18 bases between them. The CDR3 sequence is CASSEGGTGNNYGYTF. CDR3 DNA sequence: TGTGCCAGCAGCGAGGGGGGAACAGGGAATAACTATGGCTACACCTTC.

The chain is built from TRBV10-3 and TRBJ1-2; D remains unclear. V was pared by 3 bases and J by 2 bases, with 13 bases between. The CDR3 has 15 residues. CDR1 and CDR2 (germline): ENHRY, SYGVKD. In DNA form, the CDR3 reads TGTGCCATCAGTGAAGTCGGCCGCTCGAACTATGGCTACACCTTC. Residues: CAISEVGRSNYGYTF.

CDR3 loop: CASRGLAGVFNFDEQFF. CDR3 nucleotides: TGTGCCAGCAGGGGACTAGCGGGAGTTTTTAATTTCGATGAGCAGTTCTTC. The J gene is TRBJ2-1, the V gene TRBV28, with TRBD2 identical over 14 bases. V lost 6 bases and J lost 8; bases outside the gene matches: 12. The length of the CDR3 is 17 residues. Germline V gene data show CDR1 as MDHEN and CDR2 as SYDVKM. Full variable domain (remainder filled in from reference TRBV28 and TRBJ2-1): DVKVTQSSRYLVKRTGEKVFLECVQDMDHENMFWYRQDPGLGLRLIYFSYDVKMKEKGDIPEGYSVSREKKERFSLILESASTNQTSMYLCASRGLAGVFNFDEQFFGPGTRLTVL.

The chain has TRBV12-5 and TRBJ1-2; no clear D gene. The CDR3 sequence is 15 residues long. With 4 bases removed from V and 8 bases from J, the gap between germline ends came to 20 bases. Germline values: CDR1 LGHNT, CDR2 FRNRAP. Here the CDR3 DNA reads TGTGCTAGTGGTTCCGACGCTGACTGGAGTACGGGCTACACCTTC. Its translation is CASGSDADWSTGYTF.

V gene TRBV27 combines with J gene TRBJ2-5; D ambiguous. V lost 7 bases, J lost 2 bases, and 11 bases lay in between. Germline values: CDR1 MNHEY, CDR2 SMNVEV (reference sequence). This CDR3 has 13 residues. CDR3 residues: CASTPLGQETQYF. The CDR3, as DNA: TGTGCCAGCACCCCCTTGGGTCAAGAGACCCAGTACTTC.

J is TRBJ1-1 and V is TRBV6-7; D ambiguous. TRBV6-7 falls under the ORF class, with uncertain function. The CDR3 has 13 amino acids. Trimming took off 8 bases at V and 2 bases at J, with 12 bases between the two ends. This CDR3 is CASPGGGNTEAFF. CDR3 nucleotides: TGTGCCAGCCCCGGTGGAGGAAACACTGAAGCTTTCTTT.

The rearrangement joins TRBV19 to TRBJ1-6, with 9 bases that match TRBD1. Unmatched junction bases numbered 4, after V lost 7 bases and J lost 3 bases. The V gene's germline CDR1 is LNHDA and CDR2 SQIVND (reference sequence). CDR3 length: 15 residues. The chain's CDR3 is CASNQDRGYNSPLHF. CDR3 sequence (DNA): TGTGCCAGTAACCAGGACAGGGGCTATAATTCACCCCTCCACTTT.

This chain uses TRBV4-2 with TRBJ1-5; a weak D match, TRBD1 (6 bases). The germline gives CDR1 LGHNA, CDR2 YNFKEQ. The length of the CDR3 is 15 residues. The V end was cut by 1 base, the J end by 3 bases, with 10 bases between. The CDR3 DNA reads TGTGCCAGCAGCCAAGCGAACAGGGACAATCAGCCCCAGCATTTT. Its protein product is CASSQANRDNQPQHF.

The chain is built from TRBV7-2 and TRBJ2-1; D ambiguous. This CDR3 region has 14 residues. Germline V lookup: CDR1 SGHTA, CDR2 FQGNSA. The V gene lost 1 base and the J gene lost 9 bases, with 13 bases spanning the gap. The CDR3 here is CASSLVQARSEQFF. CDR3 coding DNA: TGTGCCAGCAGCTTAGTGCAAGCTAGAAGTGAGCAGTTCTTC.

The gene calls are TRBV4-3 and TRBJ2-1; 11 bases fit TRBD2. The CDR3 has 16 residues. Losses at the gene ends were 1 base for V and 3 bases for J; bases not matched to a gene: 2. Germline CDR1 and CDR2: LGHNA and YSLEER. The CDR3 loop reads CASSQGLAGGYNEQFF. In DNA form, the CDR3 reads TGCGCCAGCAGCCAAGGTCTAGCGGGAGGCTACAATGAGCAGTTCTTC.

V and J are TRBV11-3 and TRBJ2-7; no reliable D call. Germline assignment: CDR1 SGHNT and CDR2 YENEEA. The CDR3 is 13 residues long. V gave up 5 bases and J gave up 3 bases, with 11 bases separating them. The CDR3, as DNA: TGTGCCAGCAGCGCCCCCCCGGGCTACGAGCAGTACTTC. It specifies CASSAPPGYEQYF.

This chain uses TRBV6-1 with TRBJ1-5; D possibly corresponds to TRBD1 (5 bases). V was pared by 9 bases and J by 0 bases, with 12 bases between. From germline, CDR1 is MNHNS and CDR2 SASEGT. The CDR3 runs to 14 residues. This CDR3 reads CASRGGISNQPQHF. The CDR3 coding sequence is TGTGCCAGTAGGGGTGGCATTAGCAATCAGCCCCAGCATTTT.

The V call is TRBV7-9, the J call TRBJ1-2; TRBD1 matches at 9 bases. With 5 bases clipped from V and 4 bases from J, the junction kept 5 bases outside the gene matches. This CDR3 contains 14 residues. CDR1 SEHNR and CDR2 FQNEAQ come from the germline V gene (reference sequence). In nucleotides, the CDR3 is TGTGCCAGCAGCCCAAGACAGGGGGTCTATGGCTACACCTTC. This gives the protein CASSPRQGVYGYTF.